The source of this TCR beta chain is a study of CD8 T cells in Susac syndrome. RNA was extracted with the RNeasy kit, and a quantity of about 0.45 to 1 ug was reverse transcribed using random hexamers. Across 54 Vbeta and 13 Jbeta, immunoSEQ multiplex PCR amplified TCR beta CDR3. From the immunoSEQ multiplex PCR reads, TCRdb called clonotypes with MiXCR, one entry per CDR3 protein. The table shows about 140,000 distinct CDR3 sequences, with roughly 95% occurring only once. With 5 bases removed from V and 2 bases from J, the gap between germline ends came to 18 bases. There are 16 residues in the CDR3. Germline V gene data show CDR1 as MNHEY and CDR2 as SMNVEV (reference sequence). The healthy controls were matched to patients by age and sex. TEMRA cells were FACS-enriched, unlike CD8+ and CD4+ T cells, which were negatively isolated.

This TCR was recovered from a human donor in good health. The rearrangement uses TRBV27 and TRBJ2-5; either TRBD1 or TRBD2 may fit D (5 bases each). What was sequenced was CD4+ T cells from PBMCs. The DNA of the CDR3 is TGTGCCAGCAGTCCTACACCGGGACGGTCACAAGAGACCCAGTACTTC. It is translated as CASSPTPGRSQETQYF.